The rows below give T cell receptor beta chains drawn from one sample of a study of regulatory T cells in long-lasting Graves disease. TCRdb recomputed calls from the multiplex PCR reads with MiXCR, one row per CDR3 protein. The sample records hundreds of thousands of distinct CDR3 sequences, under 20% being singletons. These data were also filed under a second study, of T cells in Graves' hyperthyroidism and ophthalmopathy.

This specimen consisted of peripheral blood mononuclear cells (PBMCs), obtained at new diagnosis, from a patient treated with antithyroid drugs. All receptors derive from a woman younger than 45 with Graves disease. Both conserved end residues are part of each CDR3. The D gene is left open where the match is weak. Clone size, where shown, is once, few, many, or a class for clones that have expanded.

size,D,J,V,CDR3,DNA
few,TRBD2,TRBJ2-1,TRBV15,CATRLSGRTNYNEQFF,TGTGCCACCAGGCTAAGCGGGAGGACAAACTACAATGAGCAGTTCTTC
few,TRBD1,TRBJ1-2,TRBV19,CASSIGSPGTANGYTF,TGTGCCAGTAGTATTGGGTCCCCCGGGACAGCTAATGGCTACACCTTC
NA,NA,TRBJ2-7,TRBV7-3,CASSLIPGGSRGEQYF,TGTGCCAGCAGCTTAATCCCCGGGGGCTCCCGCGGGGAGCAGTACTTC
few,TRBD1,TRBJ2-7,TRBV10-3,CAISEGDRGYYEQYF,TGTGCCATCAGTGAGGGGGACAGGGGCTACTACGAGCAGTACTTC
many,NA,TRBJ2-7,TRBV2,CASTIWGNRDEQYF,TGTGCCAGCACAATTTGGGGAAATCGCGACGAGCAGTACTTC
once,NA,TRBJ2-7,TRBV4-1,CASSGSPTGSYEQYF,TGCGCCAGCAGCGGAAGTCCGACGGGCTCCTACGAGCAGTACTTC
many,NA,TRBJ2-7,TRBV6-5,CASSYSRRPSGEQYF,TGTGCCAGCAGTTACAGTCGCCGTCCTTCTGGTGAGCAGTACTTC
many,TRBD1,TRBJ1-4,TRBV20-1,CSARATGGLSEKLFF,TGCAGTGCTAGGGCTACAGGGGGCCTCAGTGAAAAACTGTTTTTT
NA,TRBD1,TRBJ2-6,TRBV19,CASSPGTGSPGANVLTF,TGTGCCAGTAGTCCCGGGACAGGGTCCCCTGGGGCCAACGTCCTGACTTTC
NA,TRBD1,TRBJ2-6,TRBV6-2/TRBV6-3,CASATMTGSGANVLTF,TGTGCCAGCGCTACTATGACAGGGTCTGGGGCCAACGTCCTGACTTTC
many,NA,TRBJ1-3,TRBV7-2,CASRTSAGAGNTIYF,TGTGCCAGCCGCACGTCAGCAGGGGCGGGAAACACCATATATTTT
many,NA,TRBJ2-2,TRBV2,CASSVGREAGELFF,TGTGCCAGCAGTGTCGGCAGGGAAGCCGGGGAGCTGTTTTTT
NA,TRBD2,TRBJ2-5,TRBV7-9,CASSPGLAGGGKQETQYF,TGTGCCAGCAGCCCAGGACTAGCGGGAGGGGGGAAGCAAGAGACCCAGTACTTC
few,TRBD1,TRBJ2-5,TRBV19,CASSMGQGPQETQYF,TGTGCCAGTAGTATGGGACAGGGGCCTCAAGAGACCCAGTACTTC
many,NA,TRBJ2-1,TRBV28,CASRRDSEANEQFF,TGTGCCAGCAGGCGGGACAGCGAAGCCAATGAGCAGTTCTTC
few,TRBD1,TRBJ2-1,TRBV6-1,CASSPQTGGVGSEQFF,TGTGCCAGCAGTCCTCAGACAGGGGGCGTCGGTAGTGAGCAGTTCTTC
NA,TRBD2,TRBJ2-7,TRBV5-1,CASSLAWTSGRQTYEQYF,TGCGCCAGCAGCTTGGCCTGGACTAGCGGGAGGCAAACCTACGAGCAGTACTTC
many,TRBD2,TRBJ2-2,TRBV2,CASTVGLADNTGELFF,TGTGCCAGCACCGTAGGACTAGCGGATAACACCGGGGAGCTGTTTTTT
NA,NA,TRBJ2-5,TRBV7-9,CASRITGSLGETQYF,TGTGCCAGCAGGATCACGGGCTCCTTGGGGGAGACCCAGTACTTC
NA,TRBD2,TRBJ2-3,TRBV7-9,CASSKTLAGAADTQYF,TGTGCCAGCAGTAAAACTCTAGCGGGAGCGGCAGATACGCAGTATTTT
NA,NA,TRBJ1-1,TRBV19,CASSTLPQDTNTEAFF,TGTGCCAGTAGTACCCTCCCTCAGGATACGAACACTGAAGCTTTCTTT
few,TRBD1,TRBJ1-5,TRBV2,CASSGGTGVHQPQHF,TGTGCCAGCAGTGGGGGGACAGGGGTCCATCAGCCCCAGCATTTT
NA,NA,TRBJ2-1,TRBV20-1,CSARSQYNEQFF,TGCAGTGCTAGATCCCAATACAATGAGCAGTTCTTC
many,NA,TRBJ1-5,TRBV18,CASSPTPEAQHF,TGTGCCAGCTCACCGACCCCGGAGGCCCAGCATTTT
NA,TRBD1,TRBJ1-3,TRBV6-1,CASSSPATGNGYTIYF,TGTGCCAGCAGCTCACCCGCGACAGGGAATGGATACACCATATATTTT
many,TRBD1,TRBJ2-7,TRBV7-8,CASSVMGQASSYEQYF,TGTGCCAGCAGCGTGATGGGACAGGCGAGCTCCTACGAGCAGTACTTC
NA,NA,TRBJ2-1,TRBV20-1,CSASDSLSYNEQFF,TGCAGTGCTAGTGACAGCCTCTCCTACAATGAGCAGTTCTTC
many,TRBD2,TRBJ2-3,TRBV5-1,CASSWGLAGDTDTQYF,TGCGCCAGCAGCTGGGGACTAGCGGGAGACACAGATACGCAGTATTTT
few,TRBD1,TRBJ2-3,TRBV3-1,CASSLRTGPDTQYF,TGTGCCAGCAGCCTCCGGACAGGGCCAGATACGCAGTATTTT
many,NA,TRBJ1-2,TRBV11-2,CASSSRRAAYGYTF,TGTGCCAGCAGCTCGAGACGGGCGGCCTATGGCTACACCTTC
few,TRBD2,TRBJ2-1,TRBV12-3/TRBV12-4,CASSFGPSGRPEQFF,TGTGCCAGCAGTTTTGGCCCTAGCGGGAGGCCTGAGCAGTTCTTC
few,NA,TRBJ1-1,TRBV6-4,CASSVGPGRTEAFF,NA
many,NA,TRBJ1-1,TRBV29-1,CSVGVGDGQAFF,TGCAGCGTTGGGGTGGGAGACGGCCAAGCTTTCTTT
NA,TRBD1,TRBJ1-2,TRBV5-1,CASSPEGTARSGYTF,TGCGCCAGCAGCCCCGAGGGGACAGCTAGATCTGGCTACACCTTC
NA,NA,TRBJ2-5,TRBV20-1,CSAGGVAETQYF,TGCAGTGCAGGGGGGGTAGCGGAGACCCAGTACTTC
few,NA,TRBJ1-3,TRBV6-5,CASSYPGKGLSGNTIYF,TGTGCCAGCAGTTACCCGGGGAAGGGGCTATCTGGAAACACCATATATTTT
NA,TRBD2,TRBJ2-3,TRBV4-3,CASSQAQLAGVLPYTQYF,TGCGCCAGCAGCCAAGCCCAACTAGCGGGAGTGCTGCCGTATACGCAGTATTTT
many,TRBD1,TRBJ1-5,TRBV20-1,CSANTPTGNQPQHF,TGCAGTGCCAACACCCCGACAGGGAATCAGCCCCAGCATTTT
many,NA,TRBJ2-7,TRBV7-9,CASSMAPYEQYF,TGTGCCAGCAGCATGGCCCCCTACGAGCAGTACTTC
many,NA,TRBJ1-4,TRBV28,CASSGELANEKLFF,TGTGCCAGCAGTGGAGAGTTAGCGAATGAAAAACTGTTTTTT
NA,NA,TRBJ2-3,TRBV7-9,CASSLRREGGDTQYF,TGTGCCAGCAGTCTAAGGAGAGAGGGTGGAGATACGCAGTATTTT
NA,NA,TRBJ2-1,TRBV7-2,CASSPGGGLIFNNEQFF,TGTGCCAGCAGCCCCGGGGGAGGACTAATTTTTAACAATGAGCAGTTCTTC
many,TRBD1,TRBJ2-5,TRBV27,CASSLTGTGGLETQYF,TGTGCCAGCAGTCTGACCGGGACAGGGGGCTTGGAGACCCAGTACTTC
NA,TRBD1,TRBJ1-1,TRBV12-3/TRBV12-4,CASRPSGQGATEAFF,TGTGCCAGCAGACCCTCAGGACAGGGGGCCACTGAAGCTTTCTTT
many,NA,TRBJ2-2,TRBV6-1,CASSEVQDTGELFF,TGTGCCAGCAGTGAAGTACAAGACACCGGGGAGCTGTTTTTT